These 24 T cell receptor beta chains came from one sample sequenced in a study of blood T cells in healthy people across ages. Sample-barcoded 5' priming and a J-beta primer mix drove a second PCR of roughly 7 to 11 cycles. A single record per CDR3 protein comes from TCRdb applying MiXCR to the 5' RACE reads. This table holds 790,000 or so distinct CDR3 sequences, 45% to 70% found once. Sequences were obtained from blood. The receptors were gathered from a man aged 35-49 years in good health.

The CDR3 nucleotides are TGTGCCAGCATAAGAAGGGCAGGGGACGTCTACAATGAGCAGTTCTTC. It encodes CASIRRAGDVYNEQFF. The V and J genes are TRBV12-3 or TRBV12-4 and TRBJ2-1; tentative D call: TRBD1 (6 bases). The CDR3 sequence is 16 residues long. V was pared by 7 bases and J by 3 bases, with 19 bases between.

This clonotype turned up a few times. The genes are TRBV7-2 and TRBJ2-1; the D gene could be TRBD1 or TRBD2 (6 bases each). V was cut by 6 bases and J by 3 bases, with 18 bases left in between. Per germline, CDR1 SGHTA and CDR2 FQGNSA. The CDR3 sequence is 16 residues long. CDR3 DNA sequence: TGTGCCAGCAGACAAAACGGGGGCCGCAGCTACAATGAGCAGTTCTTC. Translated: CASRQNGGRSYNEQFF.

V gene TRBV12-3 or TRBV12-4 combines with J gene TRBJ2-2; a weak D match, TRBD1 (6 bases). The V end was cut by 7 bases, the J end by 5 bases, with 17 bases between. There are 15 residues in the CDR3. As DNA, the CDR3 is TGTGCCAGCATGCCGGCAGGGGTAGGAACCGGGGAGCTGTTTTTT. It yields the protein CASMPAGVGTGELFF.

The chain is built from TRBV7-9 and TRBJ2-6; no clear D. The V gene's germline CDR1 is SEHNR and CDR2 FQNEAQ (reference sequence). The CDR3 extends over 16 amino acids. Trimming stripped 2 bases from V and 1 base from J, with 9 bases between. The DNA of the CDR3 is TGTGCCAGCAGCTTACTAGGGTTATCTGGGGCCAACGTCCTGACTTTC. It encodes CASSLLGLSGANVLTF.

The chain has TRBV3-1 and TRBJ2-7; 11 bases fit TRBD2. The CDR3 runs 16 residues. J gave up 7 bases and V 0 bases, and 8 bases lay outside the gene matches. Per germline, CDR1 LGHDT and CDR2 YNNKEL (reference sequence). The CDR3 protein is CASSQDLAGGPREQYF. The DNA for the CDR3 is TGTGCCAGCAGCCAAGATTTAGCGGGAGGGCCGCGGGAGCAGTACTTC.

The gene calls are TRBV4-2 and TRBJ1-5, with 7 nucleotides matching TRBD1. The germline CDR1 and CDR2 sequences are LGHNA and YNFKEQ. V dropped 0 bases and J dropped 8; count of bases not matched to a gene: 10. CDR3 length: 16 residues. Here the CDR3 DNA reads TGTGCCAGCAGCCAAGATGGAGGGAGGGGGCGTGAGCCCCAGCATTTT. It codes for CASSQDGGRGREPQHF.

The V call is TRBV30, the J call TRBJ2-6, with D uncertain. The germline gives CDR1 GTSNPN, CDR2 SVGIG (reference sequence). CDR3 length: 14 amino acids. Trimming took 2 bases from V and 4 from J, leaving 9 bases between them. This CDR3 is CAWSTAPGANVLTF. Written as DNA, the CDR3 is TGTGCCTGGAGTACCGCGCCCGGGGCCAACGTCCTGACTTTC.

This sequence joins TRBV6-5 and TRBJ2-5, with a weak D call TRBD1 (5 bases). The last part of the DNA fits TRBJ2-7 better; the J call may be wrong. The germline gives CDR1 MNHEY, CDR2 SVGAGI. The length of the CDR3 is 15 residues. CDR3 residues: CASSHAQGERYEQYF. DNA of the CDR3: TGTGCCAGCAGTCACGCGCAAGGGGAAAGATACGAGCAGTACTTC.

This clonotype appeared many times. V and J are TRBV20-1 and TRBJ2-5, with 8 bases aligning to TRBD1. V dropped 3 bases and J dropped 5; count of bases not matched to a gene: 14. The germline V gene encodes CDR1 DFQATT and CDR2 SNEGSKA (reference sequence). The CDR3 extends over 16 amino acids. CDR3 in DNA: TGCAGTGCTAGGCCCACAATGGACAGGGTACGGGAGACCCAGTACTTC. It is translated as CSARPTMDRVRETQYF.

The V gene is TRBV9, the J gene TRBJ2-5, with D possibly being TRBD1 (7 bases). With 3 bases removed from V and 5 bases from J, the gap between germline ends came to 14 bases. CDR3 length: 14 amino acids. Germline CDR1 and CDR2: SGDLS and YYNGEE. The CDR3, as DNA: TGTGCCAGCAGCGCAGAGGGGGCGGGGGAGACCCAGTACTTC. This gives the protein CASSAEGAGETQYF.

This chain connects TRBV4-3 to TRBJ2-5; D perhaps matches TRBD2 (5 bases). The CDR3 runs 15 residues. V lost 1 base, J lost 5 bases, and 14 bases lay in between. CDR1 and CDR2 (germline): LGHNA, YSLEER. The CDR3 nucleotides read TGCGCCAGCAGCCAAGTGCCGGGGAGCTGGGAGACCCAGTACTTC. Its protein is CASSQVPGSWETQYF.

This clonotype was recorded once. The genes are TRBV5-1 and TRBJ2-2, with D hard to call. The CDR3 runs 15 residues. Per germline, CDR1 SGHRS and CDR2 YFSETQ. The V and J ends lost 0 bases and 6 bases respectively, with 12 bases between them. The CDR3 protein is CASSLDGRTPGELFF. CDR3 nucleotide sequence: TGCGCCAGCAGCTTGGACGGTCGGACCCCCGGGGAGCTGTTTTTT.

V and J are TRBV20-1 and TRBJ2-3; D uncertain. In germline, CDR1 is DFQATT, CDR2 SNEGSKA (reference sequence). Trimming pared 4 bases from V and 0 bases from J, leaving 11 bases between. The CDR3 runs to 14 residues. This chain's CDR3 is CSANMPSSTDTQYF. CDR3 DNA: TGCAGTGCTAACATGCCCTCCAGCACAGATACGCAGTATTTT.

CDR3 DNA: TGTGCCAGCAGTGAATTAGGAGCATACAATGAAAAACTGTTTTTT. The encoded protein is CASSELGAYNEKLFF. The chain couples TRBV25-1 to TRBJ1-4; D gene ambiguous. The CDR3 has 15 amino acids. CDR1 is MGHDK and CDR2 is SYGVNS in the germline V gene. V was clipped by 1 base and J by 5 bases, with 11 bases between them.

The genes are TRBV7-9 and TRBJ2-5; D gene ambiguous. Germline assignment: CDR1 SEHNR and CDR2 FQNEAQ (reference sequence). The CDR3 runs 16 residues. The V and J ends lost 4 bases and 2 bases respectively, with 17 bases between them. The CDR3, as DNA: TGTGCCAGCAGCTCCTTTAAGAACTCACCTCAAGAGACCCAGTACTTC. Translated, it gives CASSSFKNSPQETQYF.

In its sample, this clonotype was seen a few times. The chain employs TRBV27 and TRBJ1-2, with a weak D call TRBD1 (5 bases). Germline CDR1 is MNHEY and CDR2 is SMNVEV (reference sequence). The CDR3 has 14 residues. Trimming removed 5 bases at V and 2 bases at J, with 12 bases between. The CDR3 is CASSPGSKNYGYTF. CDR3 in DNA: TGTGCCAGCAGTCCAGGGTCTAAAAACTATGGCTACACCTTC.

The V and J genes are TRBV6-1 and TRBJ2-3; D is unresolved. The germline gives CDR1 MNHNS, CDR2 SASEGT. There are 13 residues in the CDR3. V was clipped by 4 bases and J by 6 bases, with 11 bases between them. The CDR3 sequence is CASSATDGDTQYF. The CDR3 nucleotides are TGTGCCAGCAGTGCTACTGACGGTGATACGCAGTATTTT.

The rearrangement uses TRBV20-1 and TRBJ2-5, with 8 bases aligning to TRBD1. Germline trimming cut 3 bases from V and 5 bases from J; bases unmatched to any gene: 5. Looked up from germline, CDR1 is DFQATT and CDR2 is SNEGSKA (reference sequence). This CDR3 region has 13 residues. CDR3 coding DNA: TGCAGTGCTAGCGCGACAGGGGAGGAGACCCAGTACTTC. Translation: CSASATGEETQYF.

The CDR3 sequence is CASSSTGLNYEQYF. The DNA of the CDR3 is TGTGCCAGCAGCTCCACAGGTCTAAACTACGAGCAGTACTTC. The chain joins TRBV7-9 to TRBJ2-7; the D gene is possibly TRBD1 (5 bases). There are 14 residues in the CDR3. The V end lost 4 bases, the J end lost 3 bases, and 13 bases lay between the germline ends. From germline, CDR1 is SEHNR and CDR2 FQNEAQ (reference sequence).

The rearrangement joins TRBV2 to TRBJ2-5, with 9 bases fitting TRBD1. In germline, CDR1 is SNHLY, CDR2 FYNNEI. The CDR3 runs 15 residues. The trim removed 8 bases at V and 2 bases at J, leaving 9 bases unmatched. CDR3 sequence reads: CASHIPGQGQETQYF. CDR3 DNA sequence: TGTGCCAGCCATATTCCGGGACAGGGTCAAGAGACCCAGTACTTC. The whole variable domain, remainder taken from reference TRBV2 and TRBJ2-5, is EPEVTQTPSHQVTQMGQEVILRCVPISNHLYFYWYRQILGQKVEFLVSFYNNEISEKSEIFDDQFSVERPDGSNFTLKIRSTKLEDSAMYFCASHIPGQGQETQYFGPGTRLLVL.

This clonotype was counted only a few times. The gene calls are TRBV29-1 and TRBJ1-2, with D possibly TRBD1 on 6 matching bases. V shed 3 bases and J shed 4 bases, with 18 bases lying between them. This CDR3 is built from 15 residues. Germline CDR1 reads SQVTM; CDR2 reads ANQGSEA. The CDR3 DNA is TGCAGCGTTGAGCTCCCGAGCACAGGGACCTATGGCTACACCTTC. Translation gives CSVELPSTGTYGYTF.

This chain joins TRBV7-3 and TRBJ2-6; D remains ambiguous. The germline CDR1 and CDR2 sequences are SGHTA and FQGTGA. Trimming cost V 4 bases and J 0 bases, with 7 bases left between them. The CDR3 is 15 amino acids. CDR3 sequence: CASSSAPSGANVLTF. In DNA, the CDR3 is TGTGCCAGCAGCTCGGCCCCCTCTGGGGCCAACGTCCTGACTTTC.

The chain recombines TRBV4-2 with TRBJ1-1; D gene ambiguous. Between the trimmed V and J ends, which lost 0 bases and 1 base, there was a span of 12 bases. Per germline, CDR1 LGHNA and CDR2 YNFKEQ. This CDR3 region has 16 residues. CDR3 sequence: CASSQDLTRTNTEAFF. The CDR3 DNA follows: TGTGCCAGCAGCCAAGACCTAACCAGGACGAACACTGAAGCTTTCTTT.

This rearrangement joins TRBV29-1 to TRBJ2-1, with TRBD2 identical over 7 bases. The J call may be incorrect, as the DNA end agrees better with TRBJ2-7. The CDR3 spans 16 residues. Germline V gives CDR1 SQVTM, CDR2 ANQGSEA. The CDR3 sequence is CSVEDRAGVSYNEQYF. The CDR3 DNA reads TGCAGCGTTGAAGATCGCGCGGGGGTTTCCTACAATGAGCAGTACTTC.